This T cell receptor (beta chain) was captured by sequencing in a study of T cells in Graves' hyperthyroidism and ophthalmopathy. This clonotype was seen repeatedly, ten times or more. As yet, its antigen is unknown. Trimming shortened V by 5 bases and J by 2 bases, and 6 bases separated the two germline ends. The CDR3 consists of 12 residues. Germline-derived CDR1 and CDR2 are SEHNR and FQNEAQ (reference sequence). Study results and caveats: In simple terms, a model built on 13 V-J features told ophthalmopathy apart from stable hyperthyroidism.

The diagnostic basis comprised clinical symptoms, serum thyroxine and TRAb, thyroid ultrasound and orbital computed tomography. The investigators amplified TCR beta CDR3 regions from RNA transcripts. First-round RT-PCR of the TCR CDR3 relied on the HTBI primer set. MiXCR was run by TCRdb on the multiplex PCR reads, yielding one entry per CDR3 protein. The sample gives about 700,000 distinct CDR3 sequences, approximately 14% of which show up once; about 10% is in the top ten. V is TRBV7-9 and J is TRBJ2-5; D may be TRBD1 (5 bases). The source of this sequence is a woman under 30 with Graves' hyperthyroidism. The sequencing sample was made of blood. The CDR3 DNA reads as TGTGCCAGCAGCCGGACACAAGAGACCCAGTACTTC. This encodes CASSRTQETQYF. Full variable domain (remainder filled in from reference TRBV7-9 and TRBJ2-5): DTGVSQNPRHKITKRGQNVTFRCDPISEHNRLYWYRQTLGQGPEFLTYFQNEAQLEKSRLLSDRFSAERPKGSFSTLEIQRTEQGDSAMYLCASSRTQETQYFGPGTRLLVL.